Sequencing of this T cell receptor beta chain was carried out in a study of glioma-infiltrating T cells after dendritic cell vaccination. Germline V gives CDR1 MNHEY, CDR2 SVGAGI. The V end was cut by 7 bases, the J end by 7 bases, with 16 bases between. The CDR3 has 13 amino acids. The time point is: after dendritic cell vaccination, including at tumor progression/relapse. The table came from immunoSEQ multiplex PCR; TCRdb's copy has only in-frame clones and leaves some out. The sample lists approximately 110,000 clones; 90% were seen once. The sequence was collected from a human donor with glioblastoma. This chain uses TRBV6-5 with TRBJ2-5; D is possibly TRBD1 (6 bases). The source was blood, collected after dendritic cell vaccination. The CDR3 DNA sequence: TGTGCCAGCACCTTTGCAGGGGAAGGGACCCAGTACTTC. Translated: CASTFAGEGTQYF.